Following are 26 T cell receptor beta chains from one sample sequenced in a study of shared clonotypes between healthy human individuals. Method: immunoSEQ multiplex PCR; TCRdb's copy keeps in-frame clones and lacks some. Of 2.5 million or so clones in the sample, more than 90% are singletons; the top ten hold over 0.12%. The specimen was naive CD4+ T cells sorted from blood. Subset reported: CD45RA+ positively selected. The source of these receptors is a man between 18 and 29 years old in good health.

About this clone itself: The same CDR3 also results from other DNA sequences found in this sample. The chain is built from TRBV6-1 and TRBJ2-5; TRBD1 is a possible D gene (6 bases). The CDR3 totals 13 residues. V was clipped by 6 bases and J by 2 bases, with 10 bases between them. Germline V lookup: CDR1 MNHNS, CDR2 SASEGT. The CDR3 DNA reads as TGTGCCAGCAGAGGGGGTCCACAAGAGACCCAGTACTTC. Its protein product is CASRGGPQETQYF.

The chain uses TRBV10-3 and TRBJ2-3; TRBD2 matches at 12 bases. After removal of 6 bases from V and 5 bases from J, the junction contained 6 bases not matched to a gene. The CDR3 covers 15 residues. Germline assignment: CDR1 ENHRY and CDR2 SYGVKD. The CDR3 protein is CAIRSTSGRGDTQYF. DNA of the CDR3: TGTGCCATCAGATCGACTAGCGGGAGAGGAGATACGCAGTATTTT.

The chain has TRBV27 and TRBJ1-2; the D gene is possibly TRBD1 (6 bases). This CDR3 spans 13 amino acids. Germline CDR1 MNHEY, CDR2 SMNVEV (reference sequence). The V end lost 6 bases, the J end lost 4 bases, and 12 bases lay between the germline ends. In DNA, the CDR3 is TGTGCCAGCAGGGGGGGGCTAGGCTATGGCTACACCTTC. It is translated as CASRGGLGYGYTF.

The gene calls are TRBV7-2 and TRBJ1-4; 7 nucleotides match TRBD1. The CDR3 runs to 16 residues. Germline assignment: CDR1 SGHTA and CDR2 FQGNSA. V lost 4 bases to trimming and J lost 4 bases; unmatched junction nucleotides: 9. CDR3 region: CASSSKSTGYNEKLFF. Here the CDR3 DNA reads TGTGCCAGCAGCTCGAAGTCGACAGGGTATAATGAAAAACTGTTTTTT.

The rearrangement joins TRBV9 to TRBJ2-2; 8 bases agree with TRBD1. The CDR3 consists of 16 residues. With 7 bases clipped from V and 1 base from J, the junction kept 9 bases outside the gene matches. Germline V CDR1 and CDR2: SGDLS, YYNGEE. CDR3 protein: CASGDRSAENTGELFF. CDR3 sequence (DNA): TGTGCCAGCGGGGACAGGTCGGCTGAGAACACCGGGGAGCTGTTTTTT.

The chain has TRBV9 and TRBJ2-5, with 8 bases that match TRBD1. Germline loops: CDR1 SGDLS, CDR2 YYNGEE. CDR3 length equals 16 residues. Unmatched junction bases numbered 9, after V lost 0 bases and J lost 5 bases. The CDR3 here is CASSVGPSGGHETQYF. CDR3 nucleotide sequence: TGTGCCAGCAGCGTAGGTCCGTCAGGGGGCCACGAGACCCAGTACTTC.

The J gene is TRBJ2-1, the V gene TRBV18; possible D gene TRBD1, 6 bases. Germline CDR1 KGHSH, CDR2 LQKENI. Trimming stripped 3 bases from V and 7 bases from J, with 13 bases between. This CDR3 comprises 14 residues. CDR3 sequence (DNA): TGTGCCAGCTCACCGGAACAGGGCCGGAATGAGCAGTTCTTC. Translation gives CASSPEQGRNEQFF.

Note on this clone: One junction end disagrees with the germline gene, perhaps due to a read error. The rearrangement joins TRBV4-1 to TRBJ2-7; TRBD2 matches 10 bases. Germline-derived CDR1 and CDR2 are MGHRA and YSYEKL. The CDR3 runs 15 residues. As DNA, the CDR3 is TGCGCCAGCAGCCAAGAGGCCCTAGCGGGAGAGCCTCGGGACTTC. Protein sequence: CASSQEALAGEPRDF.

The chain uses TRBV5-1 and TRBJ1-4; 9 bases match TRBD1. CDR3 length equals 15 residues. Looked up from germline, CDR1 is SGHRS and CDR2 is YFSETQ. The V segment lost 1 base and the J segment 4 bases; nucleotides outside the gene matches: 2. The CDR3 region is CASSLWGQGNEKLFF. The CDR3, as DNA: TGCGCCAGCAGCTTGTGGGGACAGGGTAATGAAAAACTGTTTTTT.

The DNA for the CDR3 is TGTGCCAGCGGGGGGAGTACAGATACGCAGTATTTT. This codes for CASGGSTDTQYF. This chain joins TRBV28 and TRBJ2-3, with D possibly TRBD2 on 6 matching bases. Germline CDR1 and CDR2: MDHEN and SYDVKM. Trimming took off 8 bases at V and 3 bases at J, with 9 bases between the two ends. The CDR3 runs to 12 residues.

This chain connects TRBV27 to TRBJ2-2; D remains unclear. The CDR3 is 15 amino acids. From germline, CDR1 is MNHEY and CDR2 SMNVEV (reference sequence). V shed 0 bases and J shed 6 bases, with 11 bases lying between them. The CDR3, as DNA: TGTGCCAGCAGTTTATCGCGGCTAGTGTCCGGGGAGCTGTTTTTT. Its translation: CASSLSRLVSGELFF.

The chain employs TRBV5-4 and TRBJ1-6, with no clear D. CDR3 size: 15 residues. The V end was cut by 3 bases, the J end by 6 bases, with 13 bases between. Germline V gene sequence: CDR1 SGHNT, CDR2 YYREEE (reference sequence). CDR3 loop: CASSWAQPVNSPLHF. For the CDR3, the DNA is TGTGCCAGCAGCTGGGCGCAGCCAGTTAATTCACCCCTCCACTTT.

This clone occurred a few times. Distinct nucleotide sequences in the sample also encode this CDR3. In nucleotides, the CDR3 is TGTGCCAGCTCAGAAAACACTGAAGCTTTCTTT. It is translated as CASSENTEAFF. This chain uses TRBV18 with TRBJ1-1; D is unresolved. V lost 5 bases to trimming and J lost 2 bases, with 3 bases between them. Germline V CDR1 and CDR2: KGHSH, LQKENI. The CDR3 totals 11 residues. Based on the CDR3 plus reference TRBV18 and TRBJ1-1, the full variable domain is NAGVMQNPRHLVRRRGQEARLRCSPMKGHSHVYWYRQLPEEGLKFMVYLQKENIIDESGMPKERFSAEFPKEGPSILRIQQVVRGDSAAYFCASSENTEAFFGQGTRLTVV.

The chain has TRBV5-8 and TRBJ2-1, with 7 bases matching TRBD1. Looked up from germline, CDR1 is SGHTS and CDR2 is YDEGEE. With V trimmed by 5 bases and J by 5 bases, 7 bases remained unmatched. CDR3 length equals 14 residues. The CDR3 DNA is TGTGCCAGCAGACGATGGACAGGAGACAATGAGCAGTTCTTC. As protein: CASRRWTGDNEQFF.

The chain joins TRBV10-3 to TRBJ2-3; D might be TRBD2 (5 bases). With 3 bases removed from V and 4 bases from J, the gap between germline ends came to 11 bases. Germline V gene lookup returns CDR1 ENHRY and CDR2 SYGVKD. The CDR3 loop spans 14 amino acids. The CDR3 sequence is CAISDLAPPDTQYF. The CDR3 DNA is TGTGCCATCAGTGACCTAGCTCCCCCAGATACGCAGTATTTT.

A remark on this clone: In the same sample, other DNA sequences code for this CDR3. The chain couples TRBV10-3 to TRBJ2-7; no firm D call. The germline V gene has CDR1 ENHRY and CDR2 SYGVKD. Trimming took 6 bases from V and 1 from J, leaving 7 bases between them. The CDR3 spans 12 residues. The CDR3 DNA follows: TGTGCCATCAGAGACCAGTCCTACGAGCAGTACTTC. It is translated as CAIRDQSYEQYF.

This sequence joins TRBV10-3 and TRBJ2-2; the match to TRBD2 covers 8 bases. Germline CDR1 and CDR2: ENHRY and SYGVKD. The CDR3 has 15 residues. Unmatched junction bases numbered 7, after V lost 3 bases and J lost 7 bases. CDR3 region: CAISDREGHSGELFF. The CDR3 bases are TGTGCCATCAGTGACCGGGAGGGCCACAGCGGGGAGCTGTTTTTT.

This clone has only one observation. This chain uses TRBV19 with TRBJ1-5; D gene ambiguous. Germline loops: CDR1 LNHDA, CDR2 SQIVND (reference sequence). V dropped 2 bases and J dropped 7 bases, with 15 bases sitting between them. CDR3 length: 15 amino acids. The CDR3 bases are TGTGCCAGTAGTATAACCCAGTTCGGGTCCCAGCCCCAGCATTTT. Protein sequence: CASSITQFGSQPQHF.

V gene TRBV28 combines with J gene TRBJ2-7; TRBD2 is a possible D gene (7 bases). V dropped 4 bases and J dropped 4 bases, with 17 bases sitting between them. This CDR3 is built from 15 residues. The germline V gene has CDR1 MDHEN and CDR2 SYDVKM. The CDR3 loop is CASSSVGGAAYEQYF. Written as DNA, the CDR3 is TGTGCCAGCAGTTCCGTAGGGGGGGCGGCGTACGAGCAGTACTTC. The whole variable domain, filled in from reference TRBV28 and TRBJ2-7, reads DVKVTQSSRYLVKRTGEKVFLECVQDMDHENMFWYRQDPGLGLRLIYFSYDVKMKEKGDIPEGYSVSREKKERFSLILESASTNQTSMYLCASSSVGGAAYEQYFGPGTRLTVT.

The chain joins TRBV7-3 to TRBJ2-5, with 7 positions matching TRBD1. CDR1 is SGHTA and CDR2 is FQGTGA in the germline V gene. Trimming removed 4 bases from V and 5 bases from J; junction bases left unmatched: 10. The CDR3 loop spans 15 amino acids. CDR3 bases: TGTGCCAGCAGCTCTAGGGGACAGCTGGGGGAGACCCAGTACTTC. Encoded protein: CASSSRGQLGETQYF.

V and J are TRBV6-6 and TRBJ2-2, with 7 bases aligning to TRBD2. This CDR3 spans 15 amino acids. CDR1 and CDR2 (germline): MNHNY, SVGAGI (reference sequence). V lost 2 bases and J lost 5; bases outside the gene matches: 5. The CDR3 nucleotides read TGTGCCAGCAGTTACGGGCTAGCGGTAACCGGGGAGCTGTTTTTT. It yields the protein CASSYGLAVTGELFF.

The chain couples TRBV6-6 to TRBJ1-3, with D possibly being TRBD1 (5 bases). The V end was cut by 5 bases, the J end by 4 bases, with 15 bases between. This CDR3 comprises 15 residues. Germline V lookup: CDR1 MNHNY, CDR2 SVGAGI (reference sequence). This CDR3 reads CASSPPGLAGNTIYF. In DNA, the CDR3 is TGTGCCAGCAGTCCACCGGGGCTAGCGGGAAACACCATATATTTT.

The count of this clone is one. The gene calls are TRBV2 and TRBJ1-6; D is undetermined. With 9 bases removed from V and 6 bases from J, the gap between germline ends came to 15 bases. Germline loops: CDR1 SNHLY, CDR2 FYNNEI. The CDR3 is 14 amino acids. CDR3 DNA: TGTGCCAGGCTTTCACAAGGGATTAATTCACCCCTCCACTTT. This encodes CARLSQGINSPLHF.

Of note for this clone: Relative to the germline gene, one junction end is altered; a read error may explain this. The V and J genes are TRBV7-2 and TRBJ1-1, with no clear D. The germline V gene encodes CDR1 SGHTA and CDR2 FQGNSA. The CDR3 has 15 residues. Here the CDR3 reads CASSLDAGRNAEAFF. DNA of the CDR3: TGTGCCAGCAGCTTAGATGCAGGCCGGAACGCTGAAGCTTTCTTT.

As concerns this clone: Other DNA sequences in the sample encode the same CDR3. The gene calls are TRBV30 and TRBJ2-2; D unclear. The CDR3 totals 11 residues. Germline values: CDR1 GTSNPN, CDR2 SVGIG (reference sequence). V lost 0 bases, J lost 8 bases, and 4 bases lay in between. The CDR3 loop reads CAWSVRGELFF. The DNA for the CDR3 is TGTGCCTGGAGTGTAAGGGGGGAGCTGTTTTTT.

This clone was seen just once. The gene calls are TRBV18 and TRBJ2-3; 11 nucleotides match TRBD2. CDR3 length: 15 residues. The ends lost 3 bases at V and 5 bases at J; junction bases unmatched: 4. In germline, CDR1 is KGHSH, CDR2 LQKENI. CDR3 protein: CASSPGLAALDTQYF. CDR3 in DNA: TGTGCCAGCTCACCGGGACTAGCGGCTTTAGATACGCAGTATTTT.